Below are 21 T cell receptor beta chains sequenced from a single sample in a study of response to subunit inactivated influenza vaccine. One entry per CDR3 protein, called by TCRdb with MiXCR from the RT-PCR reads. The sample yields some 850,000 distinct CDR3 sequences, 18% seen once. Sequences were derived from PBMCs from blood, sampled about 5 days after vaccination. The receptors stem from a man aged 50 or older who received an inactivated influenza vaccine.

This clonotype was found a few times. The CDR3 here is CSASVQGYEQFF. The CDR3 DNA reads as TGCAGTGCTAGTGTTCAGGGGTATGAGCAGTTCTTC. The chain is built from TRBV20-1 and TRBJ2-1; D is perhaps TRBD1 (6 bases). The CDR3 loop spans 12 amino acids. The germline V and J ends were trimmed by 3 bases and 8 bases, with 11 bases remaining between them. Germline V gene lookup returns CDR1 DFQATT and CDR2 SNEGSKA (reference sequence).

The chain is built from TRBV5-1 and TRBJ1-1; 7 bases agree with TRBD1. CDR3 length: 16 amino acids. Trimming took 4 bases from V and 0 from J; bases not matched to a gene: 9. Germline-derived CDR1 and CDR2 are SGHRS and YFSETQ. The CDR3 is CASSPSRDSLNTEAFF. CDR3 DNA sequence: TGCGCCAGCAGCCCGTCCCGGGACAGTTTGAACACTGAAGCTTTCTTT. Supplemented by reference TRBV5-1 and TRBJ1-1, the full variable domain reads KAGVTQTPRYLIKTRGQQVTLSCSPISGHRSVSWYQQTPGQGLQFLFEYFSETQRNKGNFPGRFSGRQFSNSRSEMNVSTLELGDSALYLCASSPSRDSLNTEAFFGQGTRLTVV.

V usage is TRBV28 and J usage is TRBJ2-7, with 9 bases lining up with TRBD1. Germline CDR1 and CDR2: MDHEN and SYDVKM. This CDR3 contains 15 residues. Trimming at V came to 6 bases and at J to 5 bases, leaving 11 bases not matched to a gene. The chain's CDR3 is CASRTLGTGINEQYF. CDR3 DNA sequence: TGTGCCAGCAGGACCTTGGGGACAGGGATCAACGAGCAGTACTTC.

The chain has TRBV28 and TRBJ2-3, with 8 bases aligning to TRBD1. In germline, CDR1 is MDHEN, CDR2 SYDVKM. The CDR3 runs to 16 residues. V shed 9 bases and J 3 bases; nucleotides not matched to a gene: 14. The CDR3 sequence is CASLRAGGPWTDTQYF. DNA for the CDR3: TGTGCCAGTCTAAGAGCAGGGGGCCCGTGGACAGATACGCAGTATTTT. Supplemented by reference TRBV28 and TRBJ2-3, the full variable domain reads DVKVTQSSRYLVKRTGEKVFLECVQDMDHENMFWYRQDPGLGLRLIYFSYDVKMKEKGDIPEGYSVSREKKERFSLILESASTNQTSMYLCASLRAGGPWTDTQYFGPGTRLTVL.

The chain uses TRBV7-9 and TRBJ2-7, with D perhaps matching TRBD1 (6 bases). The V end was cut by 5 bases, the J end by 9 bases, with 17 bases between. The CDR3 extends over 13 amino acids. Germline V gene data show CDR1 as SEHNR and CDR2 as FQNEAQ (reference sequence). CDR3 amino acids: CASSPDSFIRQYF. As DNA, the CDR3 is TGTGCCAGCAGCCCGGACAGTTTCATCCGGCAGTACTTC.

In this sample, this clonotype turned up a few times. The chain's CDR3 is CASSLAREVNSGNTIYF. CDR3 bases: TGTGCCAGCAGCTTAGCGAGGGAGGTTAACTCTGGAAACACCATATATTTT. The chain employs TRBV7-8 and TRBJ1-3, with D unresolved. Germline V lookup: CDR1 SGHVS, CDR2 FQNEAQ. This CDR3 comprises 17 residues. Between the trimmed V and J ends, which lost 0 bases and 0 bases, there was a span of 12 bases.

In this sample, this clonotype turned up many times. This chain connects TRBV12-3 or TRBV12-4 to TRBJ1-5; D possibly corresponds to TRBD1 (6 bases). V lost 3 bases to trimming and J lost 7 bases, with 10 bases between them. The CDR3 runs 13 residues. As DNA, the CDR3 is TGTGCCAGCAGTTTCGAGGGGGGACAGCCCCAGCATTTT. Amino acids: CASSFEGGQPQHF.

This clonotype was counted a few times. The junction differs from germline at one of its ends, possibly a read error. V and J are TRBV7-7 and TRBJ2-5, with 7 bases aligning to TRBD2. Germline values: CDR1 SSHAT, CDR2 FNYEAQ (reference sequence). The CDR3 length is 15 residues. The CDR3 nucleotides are TGTGCTAGCAGCTTCCCACGAGCGGGGAAAGAGACCCAGTACTTC. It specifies CASSFPRAGKETQYF.

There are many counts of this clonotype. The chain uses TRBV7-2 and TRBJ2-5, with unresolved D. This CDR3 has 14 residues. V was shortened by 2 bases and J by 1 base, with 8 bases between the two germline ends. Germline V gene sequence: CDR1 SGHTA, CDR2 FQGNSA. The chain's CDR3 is CASSLTSVQETQYF. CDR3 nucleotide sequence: TGTGCCAGCAGCTTAACGTCAGTCCAAGAGACCCAGTACTTC. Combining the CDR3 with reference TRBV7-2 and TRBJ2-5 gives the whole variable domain GAGVSQSPSNKVTEKGKDVELRCDPISGHTALYWYRQSLGQGLEFLIYFQGNSAPDKSGLPSDRFSAERTGGSVSTLTIQRTQQEDSAVYLCASSLTSVQETQYFGPGTRLLVL.

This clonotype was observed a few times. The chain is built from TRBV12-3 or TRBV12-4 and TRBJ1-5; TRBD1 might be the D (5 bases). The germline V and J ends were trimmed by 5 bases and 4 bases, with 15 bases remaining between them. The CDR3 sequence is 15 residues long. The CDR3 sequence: CASSLNRYENQPQHF. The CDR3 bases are TGTGCCAGCAGTCTGAACAGGTACGAGAATCAGCCCCAGCATTTT.

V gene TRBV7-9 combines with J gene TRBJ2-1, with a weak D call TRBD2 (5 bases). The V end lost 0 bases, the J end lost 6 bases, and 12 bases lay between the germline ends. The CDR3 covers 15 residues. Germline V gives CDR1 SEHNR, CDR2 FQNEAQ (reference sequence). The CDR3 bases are TGTGCCAGCAGCTTAGCCCCGGACGGACTCAATGAGCAGTTCTTC. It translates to CASSLAPDGLNEQFF.

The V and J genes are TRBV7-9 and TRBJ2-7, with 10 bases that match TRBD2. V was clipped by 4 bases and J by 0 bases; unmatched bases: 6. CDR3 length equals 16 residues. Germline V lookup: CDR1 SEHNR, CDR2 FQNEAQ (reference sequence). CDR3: CASSSGGLAASYEQYF. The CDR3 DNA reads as TGTGCCAGCAGCTCCGGCGGACTAGCGGCCTCCTACGAGCAGTACTTC.

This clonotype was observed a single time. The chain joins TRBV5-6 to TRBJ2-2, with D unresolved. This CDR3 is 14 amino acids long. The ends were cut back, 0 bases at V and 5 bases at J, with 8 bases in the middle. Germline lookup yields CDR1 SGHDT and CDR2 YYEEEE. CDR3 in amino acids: CASSLVMGTGELFF. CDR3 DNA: TGTGCCAGCAGCTTGGTGATGGGGACCGGGGAGCTGTTTTTT.

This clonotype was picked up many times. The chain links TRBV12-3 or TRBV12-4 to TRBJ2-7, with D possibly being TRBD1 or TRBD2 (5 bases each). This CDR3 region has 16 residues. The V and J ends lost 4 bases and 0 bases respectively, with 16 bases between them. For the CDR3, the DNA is TGTGCCAGCAGTTGGGGGAGTTGGGGCGACTCCTACGAGCAGTACTTC. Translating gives CASSWGSWGDSYEQYF.

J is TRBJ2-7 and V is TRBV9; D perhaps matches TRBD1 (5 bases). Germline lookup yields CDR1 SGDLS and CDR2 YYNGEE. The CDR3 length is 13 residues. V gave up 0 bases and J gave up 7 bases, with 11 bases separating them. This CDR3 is CASSVESKGEQYF. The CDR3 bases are TGTGCCAGCAGCGTAGAGAGCAAGGGGGAGCAGTACTTC.

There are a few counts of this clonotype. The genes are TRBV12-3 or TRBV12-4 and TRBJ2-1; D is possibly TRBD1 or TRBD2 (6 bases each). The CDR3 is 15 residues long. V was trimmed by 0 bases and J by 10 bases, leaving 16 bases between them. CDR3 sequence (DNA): TGTGCCAGCAGTTTAGCGGGAGGTTTGAGGGGGGAGCAGTTCTTC. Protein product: CASSLAGGLRGEQFF.

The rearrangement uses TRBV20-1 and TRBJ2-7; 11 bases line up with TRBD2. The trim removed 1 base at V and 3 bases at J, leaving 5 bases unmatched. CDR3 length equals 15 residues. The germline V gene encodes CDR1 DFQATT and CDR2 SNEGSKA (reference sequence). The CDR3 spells CSARASGLAVYEQYF. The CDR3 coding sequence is TGCAGTGCTAGAGCCTCGGGACTAGCGGTCTACGAGCAGTACTTC.

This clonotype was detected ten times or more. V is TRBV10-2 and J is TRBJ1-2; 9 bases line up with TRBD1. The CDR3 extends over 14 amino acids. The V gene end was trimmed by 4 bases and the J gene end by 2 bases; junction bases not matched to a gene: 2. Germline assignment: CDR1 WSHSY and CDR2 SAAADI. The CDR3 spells CASSAGTGNYGYTF. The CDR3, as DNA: TGCGCCAGCAGTGCCGGGACAGGGAACTATGGCTACACCTTC.

The CDR3 here is CASSHKRSLYNEQFF. Here the CDR3 DNA reads TGTGCCAGCAGCCACAAGCGGAGCCTCTACAATGAGCAGTTCTTC. The chain links TRBV7-8 to TRBJ2-1; perhaps TRBD2 as D (5 bases). CDR3 length: 15 residues. Trimming shortened V by 5 bases and J by 3 bases, and 14 bases separated the two germline ends. Germline CDR1 is SGHVS and CDR2 is FQNEAQ.

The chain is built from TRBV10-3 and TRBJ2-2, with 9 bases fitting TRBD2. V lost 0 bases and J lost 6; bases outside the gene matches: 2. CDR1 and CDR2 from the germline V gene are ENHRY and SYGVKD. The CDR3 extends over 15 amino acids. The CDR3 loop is CAISESGTSSGELFF. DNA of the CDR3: TGTGCCATCAGTGAGTCTGGGACTAGCTCCGGGGAGCTGTTTTTT.

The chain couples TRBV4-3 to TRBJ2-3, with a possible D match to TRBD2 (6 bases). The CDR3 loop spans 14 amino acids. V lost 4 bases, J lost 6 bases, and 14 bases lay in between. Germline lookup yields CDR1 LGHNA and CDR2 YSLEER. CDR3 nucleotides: TGCGCCAGCAGCCTGGGCGGCGCGGGGGATACGCAGTATTTT. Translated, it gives CASSLGGAGDTQYF.